One sample yielded the 12 T cell receptor beta chains listed below, sequenced in a study of cytomegalovirus exposure and HLA in healthy donors (dated by TCRdb to the late 2010s). The protocol used for the library was the immunoSEQ multiplex PCR assay. For the multiplex PCR, a mixture combining 60 forward primers for TCR Vbeta segments and 13 reverse primers for TCR Jbeta segments was used. TCRdb holds this immuneACCESS table with in-frame rearrangements only. Some clones are missing; in checked studies, unresolved V genes explain under half, and the rest has no known cause. Within this sample are around 120,000 clones, with roughly 82% of them counted one time only. Jointly, the top ten make up approximately 11% of the sample. Sequencing used PBMCs. Every receptor here comes from a male donor in good health and CMV-seropositive.

This clone was observed a few times. The CDR3 DNA sequence: TGTGCCTGGGCGGGGTTAATGAACACTGAAGCTTTCTTT. Its translation is CAWAGLMNTEAFF. The V and J genes are TRBV30 and TRBJ1-1; D not certain. Germline V lookup: CDR1 GTSNPN, CDR2 SVGIG (reference sequence). The CDR3 loop spans 13 amino acids. The ends were cut back, 5 bases at V and 0 bases at J, with 10 bases in the middle.

The rearrangement links TRBV6-8 to TRBJ2-1, with 9 bases identical to TRBD2. J was trimmed by 6 bases and V by 2 bases; bases with no gene match: 17. This CDR3 comprises 19 residues. Germline CDR1 and CDR2: MNHGY and SAAAGT. DNA for the CDR3: TGTGCCAGCAGTTACGGGGGGCTAGCGGGACCCCGACCGAGCAATGAGCAGTTCTTC. Translating it yields CASSYGGLAGPRPSNEQFF.

This chain links TRBV7-3 with TRBJ2-2; 7 nucleotides line up with TRBD2. The length of the CDR3 is 16 residues. Germline trimming cut 1 base from V and 7 bases from J; bases unmatched to any gene: 9. Germline V gene data show CDR1 as SGHTA and CDR2 as FQGTGA. CDR3 in amino acids: CASSLMASGTHGELFF. The CDR3 bases are TGTGCCAGCAGCTTAATGGCTAGCGGCACCCACGGGGAGCTGTTTTTT. Supplemented by reference TRBV7-3 and TRBJ2-2, the full variable domain reads GAGVSQTPSNKVTEKGKYVELRCDPISGHTALYWYRQSLGQGPEFLIYFQGTGAADDSGLPNDRFFAVRPEGSVSTLKIQRTERGDSAVYLCASSLMASGTHGELFFGEGSRLTVL.

This clone turned up a few times. The CDR3, as DNA: TGTGCCAGCAGCCTCGGGCGGGGCGCTTCTTCGACCTTC. Its translation is CASSLGRGASSTF. The J gene is TRBJ1-2, the V gene TRBV9, with a possible D match to TRBD1 (5 bases). From germline, CDR1 is SGDLS and CDR2 YYNGEE. The CDR3 has 13 residues. V lost 4 bases and J lost 14, with 21 bases in between.

The rearrangement links TRBV4-3 to TRBJ2-7; no clear D gene. The CDR3 is made up of 15 amino acids. The germline CDR1 and CDR2 sequences are LGHNA and YSLEER. V shed 4 bases and J shed 1 base, with 14 bases lying between them. The CDR3 spells CASSRHPEQSYEQYF. The CDR3 nucleotides are TGCGCCAGCAGCCGCCACCCGGAGCAGTCCTACGAGCAGTACTTC.

The chain recombines TRBV28 with TRBJ2-7; TRBD2 matches at 7 bases. The germline gives CDR1 MDHEN, CDR2 SYDVKM. After removal of 5 bases from V and 5 bases from J, the junction contained 6 bases not matched to a gene. The CDR3 length is 13 residues. The chain's CDR3 is CASSTGTTNEQYF. The CDR3 coding sequence is TGTGCCAGCAGTACCGGGACTACCAACGAGCAGTACTTC.

This clone has a single count. This chain joins TRBV28 and TRBJ2-7; D is perhaps TRBD1 (6 bases). The CDR3 spans 14 residues. Trimming pared 3 bases from V and 7 bases from J, leaving 16 bases between. The V gene's germline CDR1 is MDHEN and CDR2 SYDVKM. The CDR3 here is CASSFYRVGREQYF. CDR3 sequence (DNA): TGTGCCAGCAGTTTCTACAGGGTGGGCCGGGAGCAGTACTTC.

The gene calls are TRBV7-2 and TRBJ1-4; no reliable D call. The germline V gene has CDR1 SGHTA and CDR2 FQGNSA. CDR3 length equals 12 residues. The V end was cut by 1 base, the J end by 10 bases, with 7 bases between. CDR3 nucleotides: TGTGCCAGCAGCTTAGTGGGAGGAAAACTGTTTTTT. Residues: CASSLVGGKLFF.

V gene TRBV25-1 combines with J gene TRBJ2-5; D possibly corresponds to TRBD2 (5 bases). The CDR3 sequence is 12 residues long. Trimming stripped 8 bases from V and 7 bases from J, with 14 bases between. Germline loops: CDR1 MGHDK, CDR2 SYGVNS. CDR3: CASGPNRGTQYF. DNA of the CDR3: TGTGCCAGCGGCCCCAATCGGGGGACCCAGTACTTC.

With respect to this clone: A read error may account for a junction end that differs from germline. J is TRBJ1-5 and V is TRBV7-9; 7 positions agree with TRBD1. Looked up from germline, CDR1 is SEHNR and CDR2 is FQNEAQ (reference sequence). The CDR3 totals 15 residues. Written as DNA, the CDR3 is TGTTCCAGCAGCGCCTACGCTGAGGGGGCTCAGCCCCAGCATTTT. Translation gives CSSSAYAEGAQPQHF.

The chain has TRBV10-1 and TRBJ2-7; D not certain. Trimming removed 2 bases from V and 3 bases from J, with 5 bases in between. Per the germline V gene, CDR1 is WNHNN and CDR2 is SYGVQD (reference sequence). This CDR3 spans 12 amino acids. The CDR3 protein is CASSEGLYEQYF. Here the CDR3 DNA reads TGCGCCAGCAGTGAGGGCCTCTACGAGCAGTACTTC.

The chain recombines TRBV18 with TRBJ1-2, with 7 bases fitting TRBD1. Trimming at V came to 3 bases and at J to 8 bases, leaving 6 bases not matched to a gene. CDR3 length equals 13 residues. Germline lookup yields CDR1 KGHSH and CDR2 LQKENI. CDR3 nucleotide sequence: TGTGCCAGCTCACCCTCCGGGACAGAAGGCTACACCTTC. Translation: CASSPSGTEGYTF.